A single sample is the source of the 19 T cell receptor beta chains below, sequenced in a study of blood T cell repertoires in COVID-19 (dated by TCRdb to 2020 to 2022). Receptor libraries were prepared by the immunoSEQ multiplex PCR assay. The table was pulled from immuneACCESS by TCRdb, which kept in-frame rearrangements only. Such tables lose some clones; where checked, under half of the loss comes from unresolved V genes, and the rest has no known cause. This sample holds approximately 120,000 clones; around 86% were observed only once. The ten largest account for around 17% of the sample. The source material was peripheral blood. These receptor sequences come from a woman in her forties or fifties who had recovered from COVID-19.

The V gene is TRBV18, the J gene TRBJ2-5, with 7 bases aligning to TRBD2. CDR3 length: 15 residues. The V gene's germline CDR1 is KGHSH and CDR2 LQKENI. Unmatched junction bases numbered 6, after V lost 0 bases and J lost 5 bases. Here the CDR3 DNA reads TGTGCCAGCTCACCACCGTCAGTAGCGGGTGAGACCCAGTACTTC. This gives the protein CASSPPSVAGETQYF.

This chain joins TRBV20-1 and TRBJ2-7, with 7 bases lining up with TRBD2. The germline V gene encodes CDR1 DFQATT and CDR2 SNEGSKA (reference sequence). The J segment lost 7 bases and the V segment lost 3 bases, leaving 6 bases of the junction unmatched. This CDR3 contains 12 residues. CDR3 nucleotide sequence: TGCAGTGCTAGTGGGAGGGCAGTAGAGCAGTACTTC. This sequence encodes CSASGRAVEQYF.

CDR3 loop: CASAASSGNTIYF. In nucleotides, the CDR3 is TGTGCCAGCGCGGCTAGCTCTGGAAACACCATATATTTT. V is TRBV12-3 or TRBV12-4 and J is TRBJ1-3; D uncertain. CDR3 length: 13 amino acids. Between the trimmed V and J ends, which lost 8 bases and 0 bases, there was a span of 8 bases.

The chain recombines TRBV5-6 with TRBJ2-6; D perhaps matches TRBD1 (6 bases). Germline lookup yields CDR1 SGHDT and CDR2 YYEEEE. This CDR3 has 15 residues. With 9 bases removed from V and 1 base from J, the gap between germline ends came to 14 bases. Written as DNA, the CDR3 is TGTGCCACCGCCGAGGGGGTTTCTGGGGCCAACGTCCTGACTTTC. This encodes CATAEGVSGANVLTF.

The chain uses TRBV4-1 and TRBJ2-5, with D tentatively TRBD2 (6 bases). Per germline, CDR1 MGHRA and CDR2 YSYEKL. This CDR3 has 17 residues. V lost 3 bases, J lost 1 base, and 18 bases lay in between. The CDR3 nucleotides are TGCGCCAGCAGCCACGTGGGGCGGGGCTGGTCCCAAGAGACCCAGTACTTC. It is translated as CASSHVGRGWSQETQYF.

This chain links TRBV6-6 with TRBJ1-1; no clear D gene. Per the germline V gene, CDR1 is MNHNY and CDR2 is SVGAGI (reference sequence). Trimming took off 4 bases at V and 0 bases at J, with 6 bases between the two ends. The CDR3 has 13 amino acids. CDR3 sequence (DNA): TGTGCCAGCAGTTTAACAGTGAACACTGAAGCTTTCTTT. Translated: CASSLTVNTEAFF.

The chain is built from TRBV6-5 and TRBJ1-2; the match to TRBD1 covers 8 bases. The germline gives CDR1 MNHEY, CDR2 SVGAGI. CDR3 size: 15 residues. V gave up 7 bases and J gave up 2 bases; unmatched junction bases: 9. The DNA of the CDR3 is TGTGCCAGCATTTCAGGGGGCTACCGGAACTATGGCTACACCTTC. Protein sequence: CASISGGYRNYGYTF.

The V call is TRBV18, the J call TRBJ1-4; D is unresolved. The CDR3 extends over 15 amino acids. Trimming took 1 base from V and 6 from J, leaving 12 bases between them. Germline V gene lookup returns CDR1 KGHSH and CDR2 LQKENI. The CDR3 spells CASSPRATNDEKLFF. As DNA, the CDR3 is TGTGCCAGCTCACCACGAGCCACCAACGATGAAAAACTGTTTTTT.

The rearrangement links TRBV19 to TRBJ1-2; D not certain. The CDR3 has 12 residues. The V gene's germline CDR1 is LNHDA and CDR2 SQIVND (reference sequence). V gave up 6 bases and J gave up 4 bases, with 9 bases separating them. This CDR3 reads CASRETGYGYTF. The CDR3 DNA reads as TGTGCCAGTAGGGAGACGGGCTATGGCTACACCTTC.

The V and J genes are TRBV5-4 and TRBJ1-2, with a possible D match to TRBD1 (6 bases). Germline assignment: CDR1 SGHNT and CDR2 YYREEE (reference sequence). This CDR3 has 14 amino acids. Trimming pared 3 bases from V and 4 bases from J, leaving 13 bases between. The DNA for the CDR3 is TGTGCCAGCAGCTCTCAGGACAGCCTCTATGGCTACACCTTC. It codes for CASSSQDSLYGYTF.

V gene TRBV6-4 combines with J gene TRBJ2-1; 11 nucleotides match TRBD2. V was pared by 8 bases and J by 8 bases, with 8 bases of the junction left unmatched. The CDR3 has 14 residues. Germline V lookup: CDR1 MRHNA, CDR2 SNTAGT. The CDR3 DNA reads TGTGCCAGCGACATAGCGGGAGGGCCAGATGAGCAGTTCTTC. Translated, it gives CASDIAGGPDEQFF.

This sequence joins TRBV11-3 and TRBJ2-5, with TRBD1 matching over 7 bases. From germline, CDR1 is SGHNT and CDR2 YENEEA. CDR3 length equals 15 residues. The V segment lost 2 bases and the J segment 4 bases; nucleotides outside the gene matches: 7. CDR3 residues: CASSLYRGRTETQYF. CDR3 bases: TGTGCCAGCAGCTTATACAGGGGACGGACAGAGACCCAGTACTTC.

The J gene is TRBJ2-5, the V gene TRBV2; 11 nucleotides agree with TRBD2. This CDR3 has 15 amino acids. Per germline, CDR1 SNHLY and CDR2 FYNNEI. Trimming cost V 4 bases and J 5 bases; bases outside gene matches: 6. The DNA of the CDR3 is TGTGCCAGCAGTGTGTTTAGCGGGGGGGGCGAGACCCAGTACTTC. It is translated as CASSVFSGGGETQYF.

The chain recombines TRBV15 with TRBJ1-2; 9 nucleotides align to TRBD1. V shed 1 base, J shed 3 bases, and the junction held 9 bases outside the gene matches. This CDR3 comprises 17 residues. Germline CDR1 and CDR2: LNHNV and YYDKDF (reference sequence). CDR3 in amino acids: CATSRGWGQGKDYGYTF. CDR3 bases: TGTGCCACCAGCAGAGGATGGGGACAGGGAAAAGACTATGGCTACACCTTC. Full variable domain (rest looked up from reference TRBV15 and TRBJ1-2): DAMVIQNPRYQVTQFGKPVTLSCSQTLNHNVMYWYQQKSSQAPKLLFHYYDKDFNNEADTPDNFQSRRPNTSFCFLDIRSPGLGDTAMYLCATSRGWGQGKDYGYTFGSGTRLTVV.

The rearrangement uses TRBV27 and TRBJ1-5, with 8 bases matching TRBD1. CDR1 is MNHEY, CDR2 SMNVEV, per germline (reference sequence). J lost 7 bases, V lost 1 base, and 6 bases had no gene match. This CDR3 region has 15 residues. The CDR3 region has the DNA TGTGCCAGCAGTTTATTCAGGGGGCTCGAGCAGCCCCAGCATTTT. This codes for CASSLFRGLEQPQHF.

The chain uses TRBV7-2 and TRBJ2-2; D ambiguous. The CDR3 loop spans 15 amino acids. V lost 1 base and J lost 1, with 7 bases in between. Germline loops: CDR1 SGHTA, CDR2 FQGNSA. In DNA form, the CDR3 reads TGTGCCAGCAGCTTAGGAGGCCGGAACACCGGGGAGCTGTTTTTT. Translating it yields CASSLGGRNTGELFF. The variable domain in full, with the rest retrieved from reference TRBV7-2 and TRBJ2-2, is GAGVSQSPSNKVTEKGKDVELRCDPISGHTALYWYRQSLGQGLEFLIYFQGNSAPDKSGLPSDRFSAERTGGSVSTLTIQRTQQEDSAVYLCASSLGGRNTGELFFGEGSRLTVL.

The chain employs TRBV9 and TRBJ2-1; maybe TRBD2 (6 bases). CDR3 length equals 13 residues. Per germline, CDR1 SGDLS and CDR2 YYNGEE. V was trimmed by 3 bases and J by 8 bases, leaving 12 bases between them. The CDR3 DNA sequence: TGTGCCAGCAGCGGCGGAGGGGCTTATGAGCAGTTCTTC. Protein sequence: CASSGGGAYEQFF. The full variable domain, completed using reference TRBV9 and TRBJ2-1, is DSGVTQTPKHLITATGQRVTLRCSPRSGDLSVYWYQQSLDQGLQFLIQYYNGEERAKGNILERFSAQQFPDLHSELNLSSLELGDSALYFCASSGGGAYEQFFGPGTRLTVL.

This chain uses TRBV5-6 with TRBJ1-2; 7 nucleotides align to TRBD1. V gave up 3 bases and J gave up 8 bases; unmatched junction bases: 13. CDR3 length equals 15 residues. Germline V lookup: CDR1 SGHDT, CDR2 YYEEEE. This CDR3 reads CASSSQDRSASGYTF. In DNA form, the CDR3 reads TGTGCCAGCAGCTCGCAGGACAGGTCCGCGTCCGGCTACACCTTC.

The rearrangement links TRBV30 to TRBJ2-1; TRBD1 aligns across 7 bases. V was clipped by 3 bases and J by 7 bases; unmatched bases: 9. The length of the CDR3 is 14 residues. Per germline, CDR1 GTSNPN and CDR2 SVGIG (reference sequence). This CDR3 reads CAWRGDSAGNEQFF. CDR3 nucleotides: TGTGCCTGGAGGGGGGACAGCGCGGGTAATGAGCAGTTCTTC.